The subject of this entry is one T cell receptor beta chain. Its antigen has not been determined. Base qualities are not recorded, but no much larger clone differs from it by a single base. These data are taken from a study of shared clonotypes between healthy human individuals (dated by TCRdb to the early 2020s). For context, the study as a whole: Two women and three men aged 18 to 49 years were included in the cohort. For each donor, CD4 naive and CD4 memory were each run on three plates, CD8 naive on two plates, and CD8 memory on one plate. To estimate repertoire size and how much clonotype sharing occurs between individuals, the study deeply sequenced the blood TCR repertoires of roughly 5 healthy adults. To increase sequencing depth and limit assay-specific biases, different laboratories used diverse techniques to prepare libraries and sequence TCR repertoires. Each donor's leukapheresis produced roughly between roughly 0.85 and 9.5 billion PBMCs.

From the germline V gene (reference sequence), CDR1 is MNHEY and CDR2 is SMNVEV. The CDR3, from cysteine to phenylalanine, totals 14 residues. Left in the record is the CDR3 DNA by itself, 42 bases read in frame from the first base. V loses 8 bases of germline sequence and J loses 1 base, and the interval between the two ends is 14 bases. Study-wide findings and limitations: Only blood was sampled, and tissue TCR repertoires likely differ from those in blood. Clonotypes shared by all four sorted-subset donors showed higher generation probabilities than non-shared clonotypes. Rarefaction of sorted-subset datasets indicated incomplete sequencing despite the large sequencing depth. Based on pairwise subsampling, the degree of clonotype sharing among donors was expected to be affected by sequencing depth. Across a few donors, around 5% of naive CD4, around 3.3% of naive CD8, roughly 2.2% of memory CD4, and 0.3% to 0.45% of memory CD8 clonotypes were shared. The genetic and exposure-history diversity represented was limited by the small number of donors. Estimated clonotype richness was generally larger for naive than for memory subsets.

Healthy HIV-negative adults with no recently reported acute infections or vaccinations were included as donors. All donors were Caucasian adults living in Nashville, Tennessee, USA. CD4+ T cells were enriched by magnetic negative selection, after which naive cells were positively selected on CD45RA and the negative fraction was taken as the memory subset. Blood was obtained by leukapheresis, after which PBMCs were separated by Ficoll-Histopaque density gradient centrifugation and cryopreserved in liquid nitrogen vapor phase. Analytical flow cytometry was used to check the purity and quantity of each magnetically sorted T cell population. Each sorted fraction had its genomic DNA isolated and then quantified by UV absorbance on a Nanodrop 2000c. Using the deep immunoSEQ assay, TCR CDR3 regions were amplified from genomic DNA by multiplex PCR. Genomic DNA extracted from each cell subset was distributed evenly over all wells of several immunoSEQ 96-well plates, and each plate served as one replicate. For sorted subsets, around 200 ng genomic DNA, equal to about 30,000 T cell genomes, was loaded into each replicate PCR. Purified libraries were quantified with a Qubit 3.0 fluorometer, sized on a Bioanalyzer 2100, and re-quantified with the KAPA Library Quantification kit. Each immunoSEQ 96-well plate was sequenced on its own single-read 150-cycle Illumina NextSeq 550 flow cell. Turning to the authors' computational methods: Because the immunoSEQ output held only junctional sequences and lacked quality scores, the filtering could not match the filtering applied to full-length reads. Sequences were annotated with PyIR, a Python wrapper for IgBLAST v1.9, using IMGT germline references to assign V/J genes and CDR3. Any read was removed if the V/J assignment was weak (E-value above 1e-6), the CDR3 was missing, or the read contained stop codons, out-of-frame junctions, or ambiguous translated residues. V3J clonotypes were defined as sequences sharing the same inferred V gene, J gene, and CDR3 amino acid sequence. To compute the percentage overlap between repertoires, the number of shared unique clonotypes was divided by the size of the smaller repertoire. Richness of each repertoire was evaluated using RTK rarefaction, the Chao1 estimator, and Recon v2.1 estimates of unobserved clonotypes. OLGA was used to compute generation probabilities for all TCRbeta clonotypes that the gDNA method yielded from a few donors. TCRdb retrieved this table from immuneACCESS and kept in-frame rearrangements only. Not all clones are present; in checked studies, unresolved V genes account for under half, and no reason is known for the remainder. The V and J calls and clone size are taken from that table; D and trimming were inferred from the DNA. The sample profile shows 2.3 million or so clones; more than 85% of them were found once. The ten largest clones represent roughly 0.36% of the sample.

The source of this sequence is a man aged 18 to 29 in good health. Some clones in this sample may be carry-over from other donors' samples. Here the chain combines TRBV27 and TRBJ1-1; the best D guess is TRBD1, with 6 bases matching. The sequenced sample was naive CD4+ T cells from PBMCs. The cell subset or site label corresponds to: CD45RA+ positively selected. The CDR3 protein sequence reads: CASGHREGNTEAFF. The nucleotide sequence reads TGTGCCAGCGGGCACAGGGAGGGGAACACTGAAGCTTTCTTT.